This TCR beta chain came from a study of T-cell memory formation after mild COVID-19. A single record per CDR3 protein comes from TCRdb applying MiXCR to the 5' RACE reads. Among 540,000 or so distinct CDR3 sequences listed, roughly 20% were seen once. The length of the CDR3 is 12 residues. Deletions cut 7 bases from V and 1 base from J, with 10 bases between. Germline V CDR1 and CDR2: SQVTM, ANQGSEA. The sequence was obtained from an adult woman who had mild COVID-19 (a few samples of this study predate the infection). Cell type and time point are not known. The sample consisted of PBMCs or a T cell subset sorted from them (not recorded which). The V gene is TRBV29-1, the J gene TRBJ2-5; D uncertain. As DNA, the CDR3 is TGCAGCGCCGTCCCAAGCCAAGAGACCCAGTACTTC. Residues: CSAVPSQETQYF.